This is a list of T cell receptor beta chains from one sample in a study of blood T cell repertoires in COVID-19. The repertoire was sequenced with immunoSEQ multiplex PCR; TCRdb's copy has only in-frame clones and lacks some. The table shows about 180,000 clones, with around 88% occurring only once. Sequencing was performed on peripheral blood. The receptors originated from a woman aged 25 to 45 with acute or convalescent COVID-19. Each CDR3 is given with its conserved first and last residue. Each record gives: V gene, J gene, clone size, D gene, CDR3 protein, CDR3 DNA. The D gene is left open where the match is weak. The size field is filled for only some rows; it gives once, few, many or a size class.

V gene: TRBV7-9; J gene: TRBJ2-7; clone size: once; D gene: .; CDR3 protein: CASSLAGQGAGGPLEYF; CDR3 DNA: TGTGCCAGCAGCTTAGCGGGACAGGGTGCGGGAGGGCCTTTGGAGTACTTC
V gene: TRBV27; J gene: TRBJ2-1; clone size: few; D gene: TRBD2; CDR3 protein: CASSLLTSANNEQFF; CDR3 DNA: TGTGCCAGCAGTTTACTGACTAGCGCGAACAATGAGCAGTTCTTC
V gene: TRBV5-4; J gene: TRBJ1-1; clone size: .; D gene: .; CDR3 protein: CASSAGPGTETEAFF; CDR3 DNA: TGTGCCAGCAGCGCGGGGCCAGGGACGGAAACTGAAGCTTTCTTT
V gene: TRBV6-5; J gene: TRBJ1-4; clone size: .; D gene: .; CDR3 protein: CATRLWETNEKLFF; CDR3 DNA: TGTGCCACCCGGTTGTGGGAGACTAATGAAAAACTGTTTTTT
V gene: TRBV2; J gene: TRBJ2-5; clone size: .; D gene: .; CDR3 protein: CASSEGRKQVQTQYF; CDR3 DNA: TGTGCCAGCAGTGAAGGCAGAAAGCAGGTTCAGACCCAGTACTTC
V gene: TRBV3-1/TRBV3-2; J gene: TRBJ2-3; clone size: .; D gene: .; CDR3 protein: CASRSFDTQYF; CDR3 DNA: TGTGCCAGCAGGAGCTTCGATACGCAGTATTTT
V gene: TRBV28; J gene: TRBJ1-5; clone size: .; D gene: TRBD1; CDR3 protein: CASSEVGQRYSNQPQHF; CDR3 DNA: TGTGCCAGCAGCGAAGTGGGACAGCGTTATAGCAATCAGCCCCAGCATTTT
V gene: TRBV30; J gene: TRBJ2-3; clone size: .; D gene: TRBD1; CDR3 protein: CAWSPGQGEYF; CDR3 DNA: TGTGCCTGGAGTCCGGGACAGGGGGAGTATTTT
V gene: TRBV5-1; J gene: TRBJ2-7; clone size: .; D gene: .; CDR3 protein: CASSLEGRLQYF; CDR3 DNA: TGCGCCAGCAGCTTGGAGGGGAGGCTGCAGTACTTC
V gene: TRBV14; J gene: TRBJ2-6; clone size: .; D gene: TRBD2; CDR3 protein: CASSSLIGTSGPALSGANVLTF; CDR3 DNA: TGTGCCAGCAGCAGCCTTATCGGGACTAGCGGACCTGCGCTGTCTGGGGCCAACGTCCTGACTTTC
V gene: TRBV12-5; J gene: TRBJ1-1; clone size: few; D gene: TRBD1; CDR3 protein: CASGWGTGTEAFF; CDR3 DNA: TGTGCTAGTGGTTGGGGGACAGGTACTGAAGCTTTCTTT
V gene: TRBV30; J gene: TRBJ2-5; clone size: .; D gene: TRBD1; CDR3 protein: CALYMGDRDVTQYF; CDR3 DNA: TGTGCCCTATACATGGGGGACAGGGATGTGACCCAGTACTTC
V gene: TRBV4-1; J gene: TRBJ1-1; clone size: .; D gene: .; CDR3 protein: CASSLGRNTEAFF; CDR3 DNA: TGCGCCAGCAGCCTAGGGAGGAACACTGAAGCTTTCTTT
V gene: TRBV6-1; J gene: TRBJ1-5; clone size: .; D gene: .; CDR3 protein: CASSEPGGFQPQHF; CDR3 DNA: TGTGCCAGCAGTGAACCGGGCGGGTTTCAGCCCCAGCATTTT
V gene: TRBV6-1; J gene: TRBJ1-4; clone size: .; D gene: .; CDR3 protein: CASSESGPAGEKLFF; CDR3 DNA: TGTGCCAGCAGTGAATCCGGGCCCGCGGGGGAAAAACTGTTTTTT
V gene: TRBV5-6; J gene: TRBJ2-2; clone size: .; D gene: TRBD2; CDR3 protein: CASSFLAGGNTGELFF; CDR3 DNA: TGTGCCAGCAGCTTCCTAGCGGGAGGGAACACCGGGGAGCTGTTTTTT
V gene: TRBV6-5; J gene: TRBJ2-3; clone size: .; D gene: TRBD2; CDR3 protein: CASWKRELDTQYF; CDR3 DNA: TGTGCCAGCTGGAAGCGGGAGTTGGATACGCAGTATTTT
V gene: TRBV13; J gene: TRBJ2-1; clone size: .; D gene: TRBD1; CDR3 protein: CASSLVAGQGAVSAYNEQFF; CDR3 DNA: TGTGCCAGCAGCTTAGTTGCGGGACAGGGGGCAGTTTCGGCCTACAATGAGCAGTTCTTC
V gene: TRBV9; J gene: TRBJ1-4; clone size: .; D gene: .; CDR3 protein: CANKYRAAEKLFF; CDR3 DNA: TGTGCCAACAAGTACAGGGCGGCCGAAAAACTGTTTTTT
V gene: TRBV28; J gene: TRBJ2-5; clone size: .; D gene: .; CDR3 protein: CASSFLAETGETQYF; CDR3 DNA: TGTGCCAGCAGTTTCTTGGCCGAGACTGGAGAGACCCAGTACTTC
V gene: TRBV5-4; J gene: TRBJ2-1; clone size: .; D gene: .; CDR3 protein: CASSLGGDPNNEQFF; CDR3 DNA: TGTGCCAGCAGCTTGGGCGGAGACCCAAACAATGAGCAGTTCTTC
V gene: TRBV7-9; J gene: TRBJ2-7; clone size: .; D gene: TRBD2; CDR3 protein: CASRREGPYEQYF; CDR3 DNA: TGTGCCAGCAGACGGGAGGGCCCCTACGAGCAGTACTTC
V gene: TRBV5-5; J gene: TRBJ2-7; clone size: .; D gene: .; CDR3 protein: CASRIITGLGEQYF; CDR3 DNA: TGTGCCAGCAGGATTATAACAGGGCTTGGAGAGCAGTACTTC
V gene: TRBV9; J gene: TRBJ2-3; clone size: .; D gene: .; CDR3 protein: CASSVLSSTDTQYF; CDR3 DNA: TGTGCCAGCAGCGTACTATCTAGCACAGATACGCAGTATTTT
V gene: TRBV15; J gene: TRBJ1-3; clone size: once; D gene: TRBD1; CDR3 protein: CATSSNPTGTVNTIYF; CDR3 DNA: TGTGCCACCAGCAGTAACCCGACAGGGACTGTAAACACCATATATTTT
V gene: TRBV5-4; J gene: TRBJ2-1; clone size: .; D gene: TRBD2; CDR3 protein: CASSLGTSNEQFF; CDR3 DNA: TGTGCCAGCAGCTTGGGGACTAGCAATGAGCAGTTCTTC
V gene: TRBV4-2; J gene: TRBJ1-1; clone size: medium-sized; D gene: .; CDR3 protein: CASGASAEAFF; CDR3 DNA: TGTGCCAGCGGAGCCTCCGCTGAAGCTTTCTTT
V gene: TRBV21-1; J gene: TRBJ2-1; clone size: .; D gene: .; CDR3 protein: CASSKQPSLYNEQFF; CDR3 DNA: TGTGCCAGCAGCAAACAACCTAGTTTGTACAATGAGCAGTTCTTC
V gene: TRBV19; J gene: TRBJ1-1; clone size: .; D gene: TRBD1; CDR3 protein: CASSILGGAEAFF; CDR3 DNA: TGTGCCAGTAGTATTCTAGGGGGCGCTGAAGCTTTCTTT
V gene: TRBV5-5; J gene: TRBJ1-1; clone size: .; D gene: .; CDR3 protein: CASNGVLNTEAFF; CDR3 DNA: TGTGCCAGCAACGGGGTCTTGAACACTGAAGCTTTCTTT
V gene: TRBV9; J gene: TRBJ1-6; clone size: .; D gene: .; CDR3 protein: CASSVGPLGGSPLHF; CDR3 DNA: TGTGCCAGCAGCGTAGGGCCACTCGGGGGATCACCCCTCCACTTT
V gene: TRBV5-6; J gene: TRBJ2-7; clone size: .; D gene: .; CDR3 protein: CASRSLGSVYEQYF; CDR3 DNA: TGTGCCAGCAGGTCACTAGGATCCGTCTACGAGCAGTACTTC
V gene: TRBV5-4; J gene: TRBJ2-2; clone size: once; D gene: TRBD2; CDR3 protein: CASSLRAGEVTGELFF; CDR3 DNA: TGTGCCAGCAGCTTGAGGGCGGGAGAGGTCACCGGGGAGCTGTTTTTT
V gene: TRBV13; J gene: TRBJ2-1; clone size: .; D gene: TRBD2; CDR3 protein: CASSLWEGGVTNEQFF; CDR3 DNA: TGTGCCAGCAGCCTATGGGAGGGAGGGGTTACAAATGAGCAGTTCTTC
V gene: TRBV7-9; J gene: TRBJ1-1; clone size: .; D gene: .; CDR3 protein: CASSLEQWNTEAFF; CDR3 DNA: TGTGCCAGCAGCTTGGAGCAGTGGAACACTGAAGCTTTCTTT
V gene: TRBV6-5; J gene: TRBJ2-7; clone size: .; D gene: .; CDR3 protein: CASSTGTRLSYEQYF; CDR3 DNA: TGTGCCAGCAGTACCGGGACTCGGCTCTCCTACGAGCAGTACTTC
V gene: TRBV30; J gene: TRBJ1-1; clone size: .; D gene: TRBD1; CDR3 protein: CAWTGQANTEAFF; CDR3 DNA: TGTGCCTGGACGGGACAGGCGAACACTGAAGCTTTCTTT
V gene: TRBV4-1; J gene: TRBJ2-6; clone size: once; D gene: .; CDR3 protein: CASSQVGTSGANVLTF; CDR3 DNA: TGCGCCAGCAGCCAAGTTGGGACATCTGGGGCCAACGTCCTGACTTTC
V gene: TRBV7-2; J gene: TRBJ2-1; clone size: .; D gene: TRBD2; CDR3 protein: CASSSVAGRASNEQFF; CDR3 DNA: TGTGCCAGCAGCTCCGTAGCGGGGAGGGCTTCCAATGAGCAGTTCTTC
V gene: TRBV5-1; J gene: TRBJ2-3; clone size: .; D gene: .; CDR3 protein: CASSFRVGTDTQYF; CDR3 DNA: TGCGCCAGCAGCTTCCGGGTGGGCACAGATACGCAGTATTTT
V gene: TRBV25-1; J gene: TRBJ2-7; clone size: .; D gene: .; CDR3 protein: CASRAGSYEQYF; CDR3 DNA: TGTGCCAGCAGGGCGGGGTCCTACGAGCAGTACTTC
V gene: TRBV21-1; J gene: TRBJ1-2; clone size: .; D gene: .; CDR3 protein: CASSNRGSNYGYTF; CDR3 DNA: TGTGCCAGCAGTAACAGGGGTTCAAACTATGGCTACACCTTC
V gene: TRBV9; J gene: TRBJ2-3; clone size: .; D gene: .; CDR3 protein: CASSPRGSGTDTQYF; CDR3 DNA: TGTGCCAGCTCACCCAGGGGTAGTGGCACAGATACGCAGTATTTT
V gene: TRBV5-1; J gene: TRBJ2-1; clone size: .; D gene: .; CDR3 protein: CASSTGGAYNEQFF; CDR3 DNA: TGCGCCAGCAGCACTGGAGGGGCCTACAATGAGCAGTTCTTC
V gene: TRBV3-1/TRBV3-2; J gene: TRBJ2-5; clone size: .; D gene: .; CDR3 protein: CASSQDLETQYF; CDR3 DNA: TGTGCCAGCAGCCAAGACCTAGAGACCCAGTACTTC
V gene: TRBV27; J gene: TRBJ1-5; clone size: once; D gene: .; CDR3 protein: CASGGRGQPQHF; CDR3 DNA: TGTGCCAGCGGCGGGCGTGGGCAGCCCCAGCATTTT
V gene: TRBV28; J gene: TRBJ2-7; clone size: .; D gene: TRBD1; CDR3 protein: CASRSFRDSSYEQYF; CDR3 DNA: TGTGCCAGCAGATCCTTCCGGGACAGTTCCTACGAGCAGTACTTC
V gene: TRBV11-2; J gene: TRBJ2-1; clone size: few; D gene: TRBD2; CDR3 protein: CASSLDQLAAGEQFF; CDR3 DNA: TGTGCCAGCAGCTTAGATCAACTAGCGGCTGGTGAGCAGTTCTTC
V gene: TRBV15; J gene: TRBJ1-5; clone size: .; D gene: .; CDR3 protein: CATSRRQGNQPQHF; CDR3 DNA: TGTGCCACCAGCAGAAGACAGGGCAATCAGCCCCAGCATTTT